Detailed here is one T cell receptor (beta chain). Its antigen is unknown. A read error may be the cause here, since a much bigger clone is one base away. The source of the sample is a study of tumor-infiltrating lymphocytes in primary liver carcinoma. In the study overall: Surgeons treated the primary liver carcinoma of the patients by surgical resection. Study findings and constraints: Relative to blood, tumors carried a significantly larger fraction of the repertoire in their top 250 clones (p = 0.039).

Making TCR beta cDNA involved approximately 0.5 ug total RNA and a constant-region primer. Modified slightly, ARM-PCR produced TCR beta libraries over three nested multiplex PCR rounds. Primers for the first two PCR rounds were TRBV1-TRBV30 forward primers and a C-beta reverse primer (10 cycles per round). TCRdb re-called the multiplex PCR reads through MiXCR, storing one row per CDR3 protein. The sample lists around 330,000 distinct CDR3 sequences, approximately 65% occurring once. The V end lost 2 bases, the J end lost 7 bases, and 8 bases lay between the germline ends. Germline CDR1 is ENHRY and CDR2 is SYGVKD. The CDR3 totals 12 residues. It was unsorted whole blood that yielded blood RNA, and germline DNA was also extracted. Chronic HBV infection, which was untreated, was present in the patients.

The receptor was isolated from a man between 35 and 55 years old with primary liver carcinoma and hepatitis B virus infection. This chain links TRBV10-3 with TRBJ1-1; the D gene is possibly TRBD1 (6 bases). Sequenced sample: peripheral blood. The DNA for the CDR3 is TGTGCCATCAGTGAGGGACAGATTGAAGCTTTCTTT. Protein: CAISEGQIEAFF.